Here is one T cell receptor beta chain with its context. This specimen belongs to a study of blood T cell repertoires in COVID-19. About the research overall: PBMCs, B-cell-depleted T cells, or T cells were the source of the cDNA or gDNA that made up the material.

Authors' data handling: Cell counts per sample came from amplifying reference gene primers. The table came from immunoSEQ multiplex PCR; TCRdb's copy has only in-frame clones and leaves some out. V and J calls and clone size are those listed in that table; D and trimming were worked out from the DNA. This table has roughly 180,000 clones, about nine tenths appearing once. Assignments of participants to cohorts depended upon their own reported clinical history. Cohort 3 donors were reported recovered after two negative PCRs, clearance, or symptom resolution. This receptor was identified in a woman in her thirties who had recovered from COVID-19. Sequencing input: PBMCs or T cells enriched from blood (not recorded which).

The CDR3 DNA reads as TGTGCCAGCAGTGACCCTTTAGCTAGCGGGAAGTACGAGCAGTACTTC. Translating gives CASSDPLASGKYEQYF. The chain is built from TRBV6-1 and TRBJ2-7, with 9 bases matching TRBD2. Looked up from germline, CDR1 is MNHNS and CDR2 is SASEGT. The length of the CDR3 is 16 residues. J was trimmed by 4 bases and V by 3 bases; bases with no gene match: 10.